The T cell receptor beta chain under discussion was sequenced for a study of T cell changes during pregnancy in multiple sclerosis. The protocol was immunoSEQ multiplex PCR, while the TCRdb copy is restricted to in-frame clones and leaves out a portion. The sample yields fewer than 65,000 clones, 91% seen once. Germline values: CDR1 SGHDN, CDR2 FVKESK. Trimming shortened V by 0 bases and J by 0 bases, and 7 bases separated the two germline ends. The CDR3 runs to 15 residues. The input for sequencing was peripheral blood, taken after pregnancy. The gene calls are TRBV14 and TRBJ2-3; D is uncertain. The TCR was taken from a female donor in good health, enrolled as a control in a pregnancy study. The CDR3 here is CASSQDPQSTDTQYF. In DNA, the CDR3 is TGTGCCAGCAGCCAAGATCCCCAAAGCACAGATACGCAGTATTTT.